A single sample gave rise to the 8 T cell receptor beta chains below, sequenced in a study of blood T cell repertoires in COVID-19. The assay was immunoSEQ multiplex PCR, and TCRdb's table has in-frame clones only and misses some. Seen here are some 140,000 clones, over 80% observed once, and the top ten hold roughly 18%. Material for sequencing was PBMCs or T cells enriched from blood (not recorded which). The receptor source for this set is a man aged 30-40 years who had recovered from COVID-19.

This clone occurred once. V gene TRBV2 combines with J gene TRBJ2-1; TRBD2 matches 14 bases. Germline V gene data show CDR1 as SNHLY and CDR2 as FYNNEI. V trimming: 5 bases; J trimming: 4 bases; junction bases outside the gene matches: 4. This CDR3 spans 16 amino acids. The CDR3 loop reads CASSPTSGGGYNEQFF. The DNA for the CDR3 is TGTGCCAGCAGTCCGACTAGCGGGGGGGGTTACAATGAGCAGTTCTTC.

Here the CDR3 DNA reads TGTGCCAGCAGTTTAAAGGGGGCGCGGACAGATACGCAGTATTTT. Encoded protein: CASSLKGARTDTQYF. This rearrangement joins TRBV27 to TRBJ2-3, with TRBD1 matching 7 bases. Losses at the gene ends were 2 bases for V and 3 bases for J; bases not matched to a gene: 5. The CDR3 spans 15 residues. CDR1 is MNHEY and CDR2 is SMNVEV in the germline V gene (reference sequence).

The chain combines TRBV10-3 with TRBJ1-1, with 7 bases that match TRBD1. V trimming: 4 bases; J trimming: 7 bases; junction bases outside the gene matches: 15. The germline V gene encodes CDR1 ENHRY and CDR2 SYGVKD. CDR3 length equals 16 residues. The CDR3 DNA sequence: TGTGCCATCAGTGGGGAAACAGGGGAGGTATTCCGTGAAGCTTTCTTT. It encodes CAISGETGEVFREAFF.

The V call is TRBV30, the J call TRBJ2-7, with 7 bases identical to TRBD1. This CDR3 region has 14 residues. Germline values: CDR1 GTSNPN, CDR2 SVGIG (reference sequence). With 3 bases clipped from V and 3 bases from J, the junction kept 8 bases outside the gene matches. CDR3 DNA: TGTGCCTGGAGGGACAGGACCTACGTCTACGAGCAGTACTTC. Translated: CAWRDRTYVYEQYF. Full variable domain (outside the CDR3, taken from reference TRBV30 and TRBJ2-7): SQTIHQWPATLVQPVGSPLSLECTVEGTSNPNLYWYRQAAGRGLQLLFYSVGIGQISSEVPQNLSASRPQDRQFILSSKKLLLSDSGFYLCAWRDRTYVYEQYFGPGTRLTVT.

This clone was detected only a few times. The rearrangement links TRBV27 to TRBJ1-6; D unclear. Germline values: CDR1 MNHEY, CDR2 SMNVEV (reference sequence). The length of the CDR3 is 13 residues. V lost 1 base and J 10 bases, leaving 8 bases between the germline ends. CDR3 in amino acids: CASSLLSGSPLHF. CDR3 coding DNA: TGTGCCAGCAGTTTATTATCGGGGTCACCCCTCCACTTT.

V and J are TRBV7-9 and TRBJ1-5; 7 bases match TRBD1. The CDR3 has 15 residues. Germline V gene sequence: CDR1 SEHNR, CDR2 FQNEAQ (reference sequence). With 1 base clipped from V and 1 base from J, the junction kept 1 base outside the gene matches. The CDR3 here is CASSLGGGSNQPQHF. As DNA, the CDR3 is TGTGCCAGCAGCTTAGGAGGGGGCAGCAATCAGCCCCAGCATTTT.

The rearrangement uses TRBV18 and TRBJ2-2; 8 bases line up with TRBD2. The CDR3 consists of 17 residues. CDR1 is KGHSH and CDR2 is LQKENI in the germline V gene. J was trimmed by 2 bases and V by 3 bases; bases with no gene match: 8. CDR3 bases: TGTGCCAGCTCACCTTACACTAGCGGAACAAACACCGGGGAGCTGTTTTTT. It yields the protein CASSPYTSGTNTGELFF.

The V call is TRBV10-3, the J call TRBJ2-2; D perhaps matches TRBD1 (6 bases). V lost 7 bases, J lost 0 bases, and 12 bases lay in between. Germline CDR1 is ENHRY and CDR2 is SYGVKD. The CDR3 is 15 amino acids. The CDR3, as DNA: TGTGCCATCACCCCGGACAGCGCGAACACCGGGGAGCTGTTTTTT. As protein: CAITPDSANTGELFF.